One sample yielded the 23 T cell receptor beta chains listed below, sequenced in a study of post-analysis software for immune sequencing data. General study findings and limits: A handful of TRBV segments appeared more often in patients than in controls, and TRBV5-6, TRBV5-1 and TRBV20-1 were among these.

Included in the TCR beta cDNA libraries were unique molecular identifiers. MiXCR, run by TCRdb on the PCR reads, gives a single entry per CDR3 protein. The table lists 500,000 to 600,000 distinct CDR3 sequences, 44% of them singletons. Antigens for these TCRs are unknown. The specimen sequenced was blood. The source is a girl under 18 with multiple sclerosis.

There are a few counts of this clonotype. The chain carries TRBV12-3 or TRBV12-4 and TRBJ2-1; D unclear. V was cut by 9 bases and J by 1 base, with 13 bases left in between. The CDR3 sequence is 14 residues long. CDR3 in DNA: TGTGCCAGTATTGTAGGGTCGTCCTACAATGAGCAGTTCTTC. As protein: CASIVGSSYNEQFF.

This clonotype was counted a few times. The chain recombines TRBV5-1 with TRBJ2-3; 8 bases are a match to TRBD2. J was trimmed by 4 bases and V by 2 bases; bases with no gene match: 9. The CDR3 sequence is 16 residues long. The germline gives CDR1 SGHRS, CDR2 YFSETQ. This CDR3 reads CASSFPGGPEADTQYF. The CDR3 DNA is TGCGCCAGCAGCTTCCCGGGAGGGCCGGAGGCAGATACGCAGTATTTT.

The count of this clonotype is one. The J gene is TRBJ2-1, the V gene TRBV3-1, with 9 positions matching TRBD2. This CDR3 comprises 18 residues. After removal of 4 bases from V and 3 bases from J, the junction contained 13 bases not matched to a gene. The V gene's germline CDR1 is LGHDT and CDR2 YNNKEL (reference sequence). The CDR3 loop is CASSPLWGAGGNYNEQFF. As DNA, the CDR3 is TGTGCCAGCAGCCCTCTGTGGGGGGCGGGAGGGAACTACAATGAGCAGTTCTTC.

This rearrangement joins TRBV20-1 to TRBJ2-7, with a tentative D call TRBD2 (5 bases). The J call may be faulty, since TRBJ2-5 better matches the DNA end. This CDR3 is 13 amino acids long. Germline loops: CDR1 DFQATT, CDR2 SNEGSKA (reference sequence). CDR3 nucleotide sequence: TGCAGTGCTAGAGAGGCGGGTAGGGAGACCCAGTACTTC. Residues: CSAREAGRETQYF.

This clonotype was recorded at least ten times. The genes are TRBV5-6 and TRBJ2-7; D is perhaps TRBD1 (6 bases). V was pared by 4 bases and J by 2 bases, with 13 bases between. This CDR3 has 14 residues. CDR1 is SGHDT and CDR2 is YYEEEE in the germline V gene. CDR3 DNA: TGTGCCAGCAGCCTTACAGGGAGTCCCTACGAGCAGTACTTC. This codes for CASSLTGSPYEQYF.

The J gene is TRBJ2-7, the V gene TRBV15; D not certain. The CDR3 covers 14 residues. CDR1 is LNHNV, CDR2 YYDKDF, per germline (reference sequence). Trimming took off 0 bases at V and 3 bases at J, with 9 bases between the two ends. The CDR3 DNA reads as TGTGCCACCAGCAGAGATCTAGTCAACTACGAGCAGTACTTC. Protein product: CATSRDLVNYEQYF. Together with reference TRBV15 and TRBJ2-7, the CDR3 gives the full variable domain: DAMVIQNPRYQVTQFGKPVTLSCSQTLNHNVMYWYQQKSSQAPKLLFHYYDKDFNNEADTPDNFQSRRPNTSFCFLDIRSPGLGDTAMYLCATSRDLVNYEQYFGPGTRLTVT.

This sequence joins TRBV5-1 and TRBJ1-2; 7 bases fit TRBD1. V shed 4 bases, J shed 6 bases, and the junction held 9 bases outside the gene matches. CDR1 and CDR2 (germline): SGHRS, YFSETQ. The CDR3 runs to 14 residues. Here the CDR3 DNA reads TGCGCCAGCAGCCCCGAGGGGGCATGGAATGGCTACACCTTC. Translated, it gives CASSPEGAWNGYTF.

The chain carries TRBV12-3 or TRBV12-4 and TRBJ2-1, with a possible D match to TRBD1 (6 bases). The CDR3 totals 14 residues. Trimming pared 2 bases from V and 13 bases from J, leaving 18 bases between. The CDR3 protein is CASSLTAGERSQFF. The CDR3 DNA follows: TGTGCCAGCAGTTTAACGGCAGGGGAGCGGAGTCAGTTCTTC.

This clonotype was detected only a few times. The chain links TRBV7-8 to TRBJ2-5; 8 nucleotides align to TRBD1. CDR1 and CDR2 (germline): SGHVS, FQNEAQ. V lost 5 bases and J lost 4; bases outside the gene matches: 15. The CDR3 loop spans 17 amino acids. Here the CDR3 DNA reads TGTGCCAGCAGCGTCCCCAGGACAGGGTCGGGTGGAGAGACCCAGTACTTC. Its translation is CASSVPRTGSGGETQYF.

This clonotype was seen a handful of times. The rearrangement uses TRBV7-8 and TRBJ2-1; TRBD1 matches 7 bases. The V segment lost 5 bases and the J segment 2 bases; nucleotides outside the gene matches: 6. The CDR3 has 15 amino acids. Germline-derived CDR1 and CDR2 are SGHVS and FQNEAQ. CDR3 sequence (DNA): TGTGCCAGCAGCGCTCAAGGGGGCGCCTACAATGAGCAGTTCTTC. Translating gives CASSAQGGAYNEQFF. Using reference TRBV7-8 and TRBJ2-1 for the parts outside the CDR3, the full variable domain is GAGVSQSPRYKVAKRGQDVALRCDPISGHVSLFWYQQALGQGPEFLTYFQNEAQLDKSGLPSDRFFAERPEGSVSTLKIQRTQQEDSAVYLCASSAQGGAYNEQFFGPGTRLTVL.

The table lists this clonotype with a few counts. The chain is built from TRBV5-1 and TRBJ1-1; 7 bases agree with TRBD1. The germline V gene has CDR1 SGHRS and CDR2 YFSETQ. The junction had 12 bases not matched to a gene; V was cut back by 2 bases and J by 5 bases. CDR3 length: 16 residues. For the CDR3, the DNA is TGCGCCAGCAGCTTCGGCCAGACAGGGAAGAATACTGAAGCTTTCTTT. Translating it yields CASSFGQTGKNTEAFF. Full variable domain (outside the CDR3, taken from reference TRBV5-1 and TRBJ1-1): KAGVTQTPRYLIKTRGQQVTLSCSPISGHRSVSWYQQTPGQGLQFLFEYFSETQRNKGNFPGRFSGRQFSNSRSEMNVSTLELGDSALYLCASSFGQTGKNTEAFFGQGTRLTVV.

The chain couples TRBV5-1 to TRBJ2-6, with 8 bases fitting TRBD1. This CDR3 is built from 15 residues. The germline CDR1 and CDR2 sequences are SGHRS and YFSETQ. Unmatched junction bases numbered 5, after V lost 2 bases and J lost 7 bases. For the CDR3, the DNA is TGCGCCAGCAGCTTTCCCGGGACAGGTGCCAACGTCCTGACTTTC. The encoded protein is CASSFPGTGANVLTF.

The chain employs TRBV20-1 and TRBJ1-1, with 8 positions matching TRBD1. Germline loops: CDR1 DFQATT, CDR2 SNEGSKA (reference sequence). The CDR3 is made up of 17 amino acids. V shed 0 bases, J shed 1 base, and the junction held 10 bases outside the gene matches. The CDR3 protein is CSARDGRGRGPNTEAFF. The CDR3 DNA reads as TGCAGTGCTAGAGATGGCCGTGGCAGGGGGCCGAACACTGAAGCTTTCTTT.

This clonotype was seen a few times. The rearrangement joins TRBV14 to TRBJ2-5; D is possibly TRBD2 (6 bases). The V end was cut by 2 bases, the J end by 2 bases, with 12 bases between. Germline values: CDR1 SGHDN, CDR2 FVKESK. The CDR3 extends over 15 amino acids. The CDR3 sequence: CASSQIGGAQETQYF. CDR3 bases: TGTGCCAGCAGCCAAATAGGAGGGGCTCAAGAGACCCAGTACTTC.

This clonotype appeared a single time. V gene TRBV29-1 combines with J gene TRBJ2-1; D gene uncertain. The CDR3 length is 15 residues. Germline V gives CDR1 SQVTM, CDR2 ANQGSEA. V lost 0 bases, J lost 6 bases, and 15 bases lay in between. The CDR3 DNA reads TGCAGCGTTGAAGATATGCGCCCAGCTCTCAATGAGCAGTTCTTC. The encoded protein is CSVEDMRPALNEQFF.

This clonotype has just a few counts. This rearrangement joins TRBV6-1 to TRBJ2-7; 9 bases are a match to TRBD1. With 7 bases clipped from V and 4 bases from J, the junction kept 5 bases outside the gene matches. This CDR3 region has 13 residues. The germline V gene has CDR1 MNHNS and CDR2 SASEGT. CDR3 residues: CASTWDRVYEQYF. As DNA, the CDR3 is TGTGCCAGCACCTGGGACAGGGTTTACGAGCAGTACTTC.

This chain links TRBV4-2 with TRBJ1-4; D unclear. From germline, CDR1 is LGHNA and CDR2 YNFKEQ. This CDR3 region has 16 residues. The V and J ends lost 0 bases and 3 bases respectively, with 11 bases between them. This CDR3 is CASSQDVRQSNEKLFF. CDR3 sequence (DNA): TGTGCCAGCAGCCAAGATGTAAGGCAGTCTAATGAAAAACTGTTTTTT.

V is TRBV20-1 and J is TRBJ2-1, with 7 bases identical to TRBD1. With V trimmed by 6 bases and J by 6 bases, 11 bases remained unmatched. Looked up from germline, CDR1 is DFQATT and CDR2 is SNEGSKA (reference sequence). The CDR3 loop spans 14 amino acids. The CDR3 loop reads CSARQGARGNEQFF. The CDR3 DNA reads as TGCAGTGCCCGACAGGGTGCCAGGGGCAATGAGCAGTTCTTC.

This rearrangement joins TRBV7-6 to TRBJ2-1, with 9 bases that match TRBD2. Per the germline V gene, CDR1 is SGHVS and CDR2 is FNYEAQ. This CDR3 is 17 amino acids long. With 4 bases clipped from V and 5 bases from J, the junction kept 12 bases outside the gene matches. CDR3: CASSSTGTSWVNNEQFF. In nucleotides, the CDR3 is TGTGCCAGCAGCTCTACCGGGACTAGCTGGGTTAACAATGAGCAGTTCTTC.

J is TRBJ2-7 and V is TRBV5-1, with unresolved D. The CDR3 runs 13 residues. Germline V gives CDR1 SGHRS, CDR2 YFSETQ. V was cut by 1 base and J by 6 bases, with 11 bases left in between. The CDR3 protein is CASSLLGSGEQYF. The DNA for the CDR3 is TGCGCCAGCAGCTTGTTAGGGTCCGGCGAGCAGTACTTC.

The rearrangement links TRBV29-1 to TRBJ2-7; the D gene is possibly TRBD1 (6 bases). Per the germline V gene, CDR1 is SQVTM and CDR2 is ANQGSEA. V lost 7 bases to trimming and J lost 0 bases, with 19 bases between them. CDR3 size: 15 residues. The CDR3 DNA is TGCAGCGCCCTAGGCGACAGGACCGTCTCCTACGAGCAGTACTTC. Protein sequence: CSALGDRTVSYEQYF.

The chain links TRBV29-1 to TRBJ1-1; perhaps TRBD1 as D (6 bases). Germline V gives CDR1 SQVTM, CDR2 ANQGSEA. The CDR3 contains 15 residues. V was shortened by 0 bases and J by 2 bases, with 13 bases between the two germline ends. The CDR3 nucleotides read TGCAGCGTTGAAGATAGGGGGGGCCTCAACACTGAAGCTTTCTTT. Encoded protein: CSVEDRGGLNTEAFF.

V is TRBV11-2 and J is TRBJ2-1, with D perhaps TRBD2 (6 bases). The CDR3 loop spans 16 amino acids. The V gene lost 0 bases and the J gene lost 0 bases, with 9 bases spanning the gap. CDR1 SGHAT and CDR2 FQNNGV come from the germline V gene. CDR3 amino acids: CASSLDWGDSYNEQFF. The CDR3 bases are TGTGCCAGCAGCTTAGATTGGGGGGACTCCTACAATGAGCAGTTCTTC.